This T cell receptor (beta chain) was obtained from a study of blood T cell repertoires in COVID-19. Germline V CDR1 and CDR2: LNHNV, YYDKDF (reference sequence). This CDR3 has 17 amino acids. V was shortened by 5 bases and J by 3 bases, with 20 bases between the two germline ends. Assay used: immunoSEQ multiplex PCR; TCRdb lists only in-frame clones, some missing. The sample yields more than 70,000 clones, about four fifths seen once. The V gene is TRBV15, the J gene TRBJ1-5; a possible D gene is TRBD1 (5 bases). The sequence was obtained from a woman in her 70s with acute or convalescent COVID-19. The sequenced sample was peripheral blood. The CDR3 region has the DNA TGTGCCACCAGCCCATGGAGACGACAGAGAGCCAATCAGCCCCAGCATTTT. This gives the protein CATSPWRRQRANQPQHF.